The rows below give T cell receptor beta chains drawn from one sample of a study of response to subunit inactivated influenza vaccine. MiXCR, run by TCRdb on the RT-PCR reads, gives a single entry per CDR3 protein. The sample carries 250,000 to 350,000 distinct CDR3 sequences, around 22% recorded once. The sequencing here drew on PBMCs from blood, taken around 22 months after vaccination. The receptors derive from a man aged 50 to 69 who received an inactivated influenza vaccine. Each CDR3 is given with its conserved first and last residue. The D gene is left open where the match is weak. Clone size, where shown, is once, few, many, or a class for clones that have expanded.

>TRBJ1-1|TRBV5-6|-|many
CASSAGTLNTEAFF
TGTGCCAGCAGCGCCGGGACACTGAACACTGAAGCTTTCTTT
>TRBJ1-2|TRBV25-1|TRBD1|few
CASSGGQLYGYTF
TGTGCCAGCAGTGGGGGACAGCTCTATGGCTACACCTTC
>TRBJ2-1|TRBV29-1|TRBD1|few
CSVEEATGSEQFF
TGCAGCGTTGAAGAGGCGACAGGGAGTGAGCAGTTCTTC
>TRBJ2-3|TRBV15|TRBD1|-
CATSGRQGTDTQYF
TGTGCCACCAGCGGTAGACAGGGAACAGATACGCAGTATTTT
>TRBJ2-1|TRBV20-1|-|-
CSARDGASTYNEQFF
TGCAGTGCTAGAGATGGGGCCTCCACCTACAATGAGCAGTTCTTC
>TRBJ1-6|TRBV3-1|-|few
CASGTDNSPLHF
TGTGCCAGCGGGACGGATAATTCACCCCTCCACTTT
>TRBJ2-1|TRBV24-1|-|-
CATSDLGAVSYNEQFF
TGTGCCACCAGTGATTTGGGGGCAGTCTCCTACAATGAGCAGTTCTTC
>TRBJ2-1|TRBV7-6|TRBD2|-
CASSFLAGVGNEQFF
TGTGCCAGCAGCTTTCTAGCGGGGGTCGGGAATGAGCAGTTCTTC
>TRBJ2-7|TRBV12-3/TRBV12-4|TRBD2|-
CASSFPSGGSHEQYF
TGTGCCAGCAGTTTTCCTAGCGGGGGCTCCCACGAGCAGTACTTC
>TRBJ2-5|TRBV2|-|-
CASSTGGKETQYF
TGTGCCAGCAGTACGGGCGGGAAAGAGACCCAGTACTTC
>TRBJ1-6|TRBV12-3/TRBV12-4|-|-
CASSLSRMRPLHF
TGTGCCAGCAGTTTGAGTCGGATGAGACCCCTCCACTTT
>TRBJ2-7|TRBV12-3/TRBV12-4|-|few
CASSSRVVYEQYF
TGTGCCAGCAGTTCCAGGGTTGTCTACGAGCAGTACTTC
>TRBJ1-1|TRBV19|TRBD1|-
CASSIGQGGTEAFF
TGTGCCAGTAGTATTGGACAGGGAGGCACTGAAGCTTTCTTT
>TRBJ1-4|TRBV7-2|-|few
CASSRTQPGEKLFF
TGTGCCAGCAGCCGGACACAACCAGGGGAAAAACTGTTTTTT
>TRBJ1-3|TRBV5-1|-|many
CASSLAGGSSGNTIYF
TGCGCCAGCAGCTTGGCCGGGGGCAGTTCTGGAAACACCATATATTTT
>TRBJ1-1|TRBV20-1|-|-
CSASRLFTEAFF
TGCAGTGCTAGCAGATTGTTCACTGAAGCTTTCTTT
>TRBJ2-7|TRBV5-1|TRBD1|few
CASSPTSMGTGYEQYF
TGCGCCAGCAGCCCGACAAGTATGGGGACAGGCTACGAGCAGTACTTC
>TRBJ1-4|TRBV5-1|-|-
CASSLNSGNEKLFF
TGCGCCAGCAGCTTGAACAGTGGAAATGAAAAACTGTTTTTT
>TRBJ2-1|TRBV20-1|TRBD1|-
CSAGDPGQSSYNEQFF
TGCAGTGCAGGGGATCCGGGACAGAGCTCCTACAATGAGCAGTTCTTC
>TRBJ1-2|TRBV12-3/TRBV12-4|TRBD1|few
CASSSRDRANYGYTF
TGTGCCAGCAGTTCACGGGACAGGGCTAACTATGGCTACACCTTC
>TRBJ1-6|TRBV2|TRBD1|few
CASTGEQGLSPLHF
TGTGCCAGCACGGGGGAACAGGGGCTCTCACCCCTCCACTTT
>TRBJ2-3|TRBV29-1|-|-
CSVPRGMNTDTQYF
TGCAGCGTTCCAAGGGGGATGAATACAGATACGCAGTATTTT
>TRBJ1-1|TRBV28|-|few
CASSSQGRLNTEAFF
TGTGCCAGCAGTTCGCAGGGACGGTTGAACACTGAAGCTTTCTTT
>TRBJ1-1|TRBV6-5|-|-
CASSYSNGNSEAFF
TGTGCCAGCAGTTACTCGAATGGGAACTCTGAAGCTTTCTTT
>TRBJ1-1|TRBV25-1|-|few
CASSERAMNTEAFF
TGTGCCAGCAGTGAGAGGGCGATGAACACTGAAGCTTTCTTT
>TRBJ1-2|TRBV5-1|TRBD1|many
CASSLEQGAQYGYTF
TGCGCCAGCAGCTTGGAACAGGGGGCGCAGTATGGCTACACCTTC
>TRBJ2-5|TRBV27|-|-
CASSEQGRETQYF
TGTGCCAGCAGTGAGCAGGGGAGAGAGACCCAGTACTTC
>TRBJ2-5|TRBV7-6|-|-
CASSTLVKETQYF
TGTGCCAGCAGCACATTAGTAAAAGAGACCCAGTACTTC
>TRBJ1-3|TRBV6-1|-|few
CASLTGIGNTIYF
TGTGCCAGCCTTACAGGGATCGGAAACACCATATATTTT
>TRBJ2-7|TRBV27|-|-
CASSLSGGAWYF
TGTGCCAGCAGTTTATCCGGGGGCGCCTGGTACTTC
>TRBJ2-7|TRBV9|-|few
CASSESTGFYEQYF
TGTGCCAGCAGCGAGTCGACAGGTTTCTACGAGCAGTACTTC
>TRBJ2-5|TRBV9|-|-
CASSVSLLETQYF
TGTGCCAGCAGCGTAAGTTTGTTGGAGACCCAGTACTTC
>TRBJ1-6|TRBV29-1|-|-
CSVCDSRDSPLHF
TGCAGCGTTTGTGACAGTCGGGATTCACCCCTCCACTTT
>TRBJ2-3|TRBV29-1|-|-
CSVEERTALSTDTQYF
TGCAGCGTTGAAGAACGGACAGCACTTAGCACAGATACGCAGTATTTT
>TRBJ2-3|TRBV5-1|TRBD1|few
CASSNPGQQVSTDTQYF
TGCGCCAGCAGCAACCCGGGACAGCAGGTTAGCACAGATACGCAGTATTTT
>TRBJ1-1|TRBV12-3/TRBV12-4|-|-
CASSFGRWSEAFF
TGTGCCAGCAGTTTTGGGCGGTGGAGTGAAGCTTTCTTT
>TRBJ1-5|TRBV10-3|-|-
CAIQDRLRQPQHF
TGTGCCATCCAGGACAGATTGAGACAGCCCCAGCATTTT
>TRBJ2-7|TRBV9|-|-
CASSYSSWAAGFEQYF
TGTGCCAGCAGCTATTCAAGCTGGGCCGCAGGGTTCGAGCAGTACTTC
>TRBJ2-1|TRBV11-1|TRBD2|-
CASSLLLWRGSGNEQFF
TGTGCCAGCAGCTTATTGCTCTGGCGGGGGTCGGGAAATGAGCAGTTCTTC
>TRBJ1-4|TRBV7-6|-|few
CASSVGQREKLFF
TGTGCCAGCAGCGTCGGACAGCGTGAAAAACTGTTTTTT
>TRBJ1-1|TRBV7-9|TRBD1|few
CASSLAFDRGSVTEAFF
TGTGCCAGCAGCTTAGCTTTTGACAGGGGGTCGGTCACTGAAGCTTTCTTT
>TRBJ2-7|TRBV5-5|TRBD2|few
CASSVREYPYEQYF
TGTGCCAGCAGCGTGCGGGAGTATCCCTACGAGCAGTACTTC
>TRBJ1-3|TRBV28|-|-
CASSLAGNTIYF
TGTGCCAGCAGCCTGGCTGGAAACACCATATATTTT
>TRBJ2-3|TRBV7-2|-|few
CASSLASTLGADTQYF
TGTGCCAGCAGCTTAGCAAGCACCCTCGGGGCAGATACGCAGTATTTT
>TRBJ2-5|TRBV5-1|-|few
CASSLGLAGPSQETQYF
TGCGCCAGCAGCTTGGGATTGGCGGGACCTTCTCAAGAGACCCAGTACTTC
>TRBJ2-7|TRBV12-3/TRBV12-4|TRBD2|-
CASRAGTSVPEQYF
TGTGCCAGCAGAGCCGGGACTAGCGTCCCCGAGCAGTACTTC
>TRBJ2-3|TRBV23-1|-|-
CASSPPSQASTDTQYF
TGCGCCAGCAGTCCCCCATCCCAGGCTAGCACAGATACGCAGTATTTT
>TRBJ2-7|TRBV5-1|-|many
CASSLVWGGEQYF
TGCGCCAGCAGCTTGGTTTGGGGAGGCGAGCAGTACTTC